This TCR beta chain was sequenced during a study of blood T cell repertoires in COVID-19. As for the study in general: Acute and convalescent COVID-19 specimens originated in the United States, Italy and Spain. PBMCs, B-cell-depleted T cells, or T cells provided the cDNA or gDNA that made up the material.

Patients in Seattle were enrolled during active infection, then followed longitudinally. Deletions cut 4 bases from V and 4 bases from J, with 8 bases between. CDR1 and CDR2 (germline): KGHSH, LQKENI. The CDR3 contains 12 residues. This clone was found once. Study processing details: Researchers report that nucleated cell counts were estimated from reference gene primer amplification. Assay used: immunoSEQ multiplex PCR; TCRdb lists only in-frame clones, some missing. D and trimming come from the DNA, and the V and J calls and clone size come from that table. The sample shows more than 200,000 clones, around four fifths of them seen only once.

Sequencing input: peripheral blood. This sequence joins TRBV18 and TRBJ2-7, with D perhaps matching TRBD1 (5 bases). The source is a woman of 80 years or more with COVID-19, enrolled during active disease. The DNA of the CDR3 is TGTGCCAGCTCACGGCAGGGTTACGAGCAGTACTTC. It translates to CASSRQGYEQYF.